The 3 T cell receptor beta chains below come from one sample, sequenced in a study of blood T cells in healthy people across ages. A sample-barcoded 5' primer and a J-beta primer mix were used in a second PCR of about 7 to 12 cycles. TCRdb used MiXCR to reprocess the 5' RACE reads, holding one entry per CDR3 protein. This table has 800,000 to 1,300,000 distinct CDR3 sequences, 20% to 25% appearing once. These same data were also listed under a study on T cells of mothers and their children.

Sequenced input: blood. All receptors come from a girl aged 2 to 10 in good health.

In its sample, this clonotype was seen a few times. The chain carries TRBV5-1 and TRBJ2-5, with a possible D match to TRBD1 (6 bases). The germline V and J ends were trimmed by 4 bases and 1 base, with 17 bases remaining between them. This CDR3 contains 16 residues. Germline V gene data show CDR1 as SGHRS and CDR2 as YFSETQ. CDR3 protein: CASSTDREGLQETQYF. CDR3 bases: TGCGCCAGCAGCACGGACAGAGAAGGGCTCCAAGAGACCCAGTACTTC.

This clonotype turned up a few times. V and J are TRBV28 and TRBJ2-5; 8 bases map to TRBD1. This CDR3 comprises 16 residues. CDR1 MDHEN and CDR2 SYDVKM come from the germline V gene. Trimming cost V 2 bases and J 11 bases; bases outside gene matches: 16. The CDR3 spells CASSLAPGQASREQYF. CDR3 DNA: TGTGCCAGCAGTTTAGCCCCGGGACAGGCCTCTAGAGAGCAGTACTTC.

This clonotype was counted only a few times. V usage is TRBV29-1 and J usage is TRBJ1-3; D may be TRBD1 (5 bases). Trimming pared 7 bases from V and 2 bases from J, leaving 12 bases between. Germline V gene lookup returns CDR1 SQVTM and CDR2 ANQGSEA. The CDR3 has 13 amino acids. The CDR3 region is CSAQETAGNTIYF. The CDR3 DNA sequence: TGCAGCGCACAGGAAACCGCTGGAAACACCATATATTTT.